This TCR beta chain was found in a study of blood T cell repertoires in COVID-19. About the study: Samples came from the United States, Italy and Spain, spanning acute and convalescent COVID-19. PBMCs, B-cell-depleted T cells, or T cells provided the cDNA or gDNA that made up the material.

Methods used by the authors: Amplifying reference gene primers gave estimates of nucleated cell counts. Measured with immunoSEQ multiplex PCR; TCRdb has only the in-frame clones, and not every one. D and trimming come from the DNA, and the V and J calls and clone size come from that table. The table lists just over 250,000 clones, around nine tenths of them singletons, with about 10% in the top ten. This clone occurred once. Sequencing input: peripheral blood. This receptor was identified in a man in his forties who had recovered from COVID-19.

CDR3 sequence reads: CASSVGDFYNEQFF. CDR3 DNA sequence: TGTGCCAGCAGCGTAGGGGACTTCTACAATGAGCAGTTCTTC. The V call is TRBV9, the J call TRBJ2-1; D might be TRBD2 (6 bases). This CDR3 spans 14 amino acids. The germline V and J ends were trimmed by 0 bases and 3 bases, with 7 bases remaining between them. Germline V lookup: CDR1 SGDLS, CDR2 YYNGEE.